This T cell receptor beta chain came from a study of control samples from healthy donors and cancer patients. With 2 bases clipped from V and 2 bases from J, the junction kept 10 bases outside the gene matches. CDR3 length equals 18 residues. Germline CDR1 is SGHTA and CDR2 is FQGTGA. This table comes from immunoSEQ multiplex PCR, and its TCRdb copy is limited to in-frame clones, with some not included. The sample comprises 100,000 to 150,000 clones, about 90% of which are singletons, and under 2% rests with the top ten. V gene TRBV7-3 combines with J gene TRBJ2-5; the match to TRBD2 covers 11 bases. The sequenced sample was blood. The clonotype was recovered from a man aged 18 to 35 in good health. CDR3 loop: CASSLWPRTSGFQETQYF. The CDR3 DNA reads as TGTGCCAGCAGCTTATGGCCAAGGACTAGCGGGTTTCAAGAGACCCAGTACTTC.